The next 30 T cell receptor beta chains were all read from a single sample in a study of cytotoxic CD8 clonotypes in ibrutinib-treated CLL. The repertoire was sequenced with immunoSEQ multiplex PCR; TCRdb's copy has only in-frame clones and lacks some. The repertoire holds about 180,000 clones, with 84% as singletons. The input for sequencing was PBMCs, taken after 24 months of ibrutinib treatment. The receptors derive from a human donor with chronic lymphocytic leukemia.

V gene TRBV7-9 combines with J gene TRBJ2-7; no firm D call. Germline V gene lookup returns CDR1 SEHNR and CDR2 FQNEAQ (reference sequence). With 2 bases removed from V and 0 bases from J, the gap between germline ends came to 11 bases. The CDR3 sequence is 15 residues long. The CDR3 protein is CASSLHGYSSYEQYF. DNA for the CDR3: TGTGCCAGCAGCTTACATGGATACAGCTCCTACGAGCAGTACTTC.

This chain links TRBV9 with TRBJ2-5; the match to TRBD2 covers 12 bases. Germline trimming cut 3 bases from V and 3 bases from J; bases unmatched to any gene: 6. The CDR3 loop spans 16 amino acids. Looked up from germline, CDR1 is SGDLS and CDR2 is YYNGEE. The CDR3 DNA sequence: TGTGCCAGCAGCGAAACTAGCGGGAGGTTTAAAGAGACCCAGTACTTC. Translated, it gives CASSETSGRFKETQYF.

This chain joins TRBV6-1 and TRBJ1-1; 11 positions agree with TRBD1. Germline V lookup: CDR1 MNHNS, CDR2 SASEGT. V lost 4 bases, J lost 5 bases, and 6 bases stayed unmatched. The CDR3 totals 15 residues. The CDR3 DNA reads TGTGCCAGCAGTGCACGGACAGGGGGCCTGACTGAAGCTTTCTTT. This codes for CASSARTGGLTEAFF.

V gene TRBV27 combines with J gene TRBJ2-3; D call uncertain. CDR3 size: 14 residues. V shed 4 bases and J shed 2 bases, with 10 bases lying between them. Germline CDR1 MNHEY, CDR2 SMNVEV (reference sequence). The CDR3 nucleotides read TGTGCCAGCAGTTCGAACAAGATCACAGATACGCAGTATTTT. It translates to CASSSNKITDTQYF.

The chain is built from TRBV18 and TRBJ1-5; 9 bases fit TRBD1. The length of the CDR3 is 15 residues. V lost 3 bases to trimming and J lost 4 bases; unmatched junction nucleotides: 4. Germline loops: CDR1 KGHSH, CDR2 LQKENI. As DNA, the CDR3 is TGTGCCAGCTCACCGGGACAGGGTGGAAATCAGCCCCAGCATTTT. Protein sequence: CASSPGQGGNQPQHF.

Concerning this clone: Other DNA sequences in the sample encode the same CDR3. The V and J genes are TRBV18 and TRBJ1-4; D ambiguous. CDR3 size: 14 residues. Germline V CDR1 and CDR2: KGHSH, LQKENI. Trimming shortened V by 3 bases and J by 7 bases, and 12 bases separated the two germline ends. DNA of the CDR3: TGTGCCAGCTCACCGGAAAGGGTTGTTGAAAAACTGTTTTTT. Its translation is CASSPERVVEKLFF.

The chain couples TRBV2 to TRBJ1-1; TRBD1 agrees at 8 bases. V trimming: 7 bases; J trimming: 1 base; junction bases outside the gene matches: 5. In germline, CDR1 is SNHLY, CDR2 FYNNEI. The CDR3 covers 14 residues. In nucleotides, the CDR3 is TGTGCCAGCACTTCCAGGGGGCGGAACACTGAAGCTTTCTTT. Its translation: CASTSRGRNTEAFF.

This clone came up once. The J gene is TRBJ2-1, the V gene TRBV19; D is tentatively TRBD1 or TRBD2 (6 bases each). The CDR3 contains 12 residues. Germline-derived CDR1 and CDR2 are LNHDA and SQIVND (reference sequence). V was clipped by 5 bases and J by 6 bases, with 8 bases between them. The CDR3 DNA follows: TGTGCCAGTAGTCGGGGGCCCAATGAGCAGTTCTTC. Translated, it gives CASSRGPNEQFF.

This chain joins TRBV4-1 and TRBJ1-2, with 7 bases identical to TRBD1. Germline V lookup: CDR1 MGHRA, CDR2 YSYEKL. The CDR3 is 14 amino acids. The ends lost 8 bases at V and 4 bases at J; junction bases unmatched: 10. The CDR3 DNA reads TGCGCCAGCCGCGCGCCTACAGGGGTCTATGGCTACACCTTC. Protein: CASRAPTGVYGYTF.

This chain connects TRBV28 to TRBJ1-5; D call uncertain. CDR1 and CDR2 from the germline V gene are MDHEN and SYDVKM. The CDR3 consists of 14 residues. V lost 3 bases to trimming and J lost 5 bases, with 11 bases between them. CDR3 in amino acids: CASSLVQRDQPQHF. The CDR3 DNA follows: TGTGCCAGCAGTTTGGTACAGAGAGATCAGCCCCAGCATTTT.

This chain connects TRBV19 to TRBJ1-4; D unclear. Deletions cut 7 bases from V and 10 bases from J, with 25 bases between. Germline loops: CDR1 LNHDA, CDR2 SQIVND (reference sequence). The CDR3 covers 16 residues. This chain's CDR3 is CASTAEGLQRVGKLFF. CDR3 bases: TGTGCCAGTACCGCCGAGGGCCTGCAGAGGGTCGGAAAACTGTTTTTT.

Only a few counts were recorded for this clone. At one of its ends the junction is not consistent with the germline gene, which may arise from a read error. The chain couples TRBV5-5 to TRBJ2-2; D is possibly TRBD1 (6 bases). CDR1 SGHKS and CDR2 YYEKEE come from the germline V gene (reference sequence). CDR3 length: 12 residues. In DNA form, the CDR3 reads TGTGCCAGCAGTTACGACAGGTTTACTGGGATTTTT. Translation gives CASSYDRFTGIF.

This chain links TRBV7-9 with TRBJ1-3; D might be TRBD1 (6 bases). Germline assignment: CDR1 SEHNR and CDR2 FQNEAQ (reference sequence). The CDR3 consists of 14 residues. The V gene lost 8 bases and the J gene lost 0 bases, with 11 bases spanning the gap. For the CDR3, the DNA is TGTGCCAGCCCAGACAGGAACTCTGGAAACACCATATATTTT. This translates into CASPDRNSGNTIYF.

This chain joins TRBV6-6 and TRBJ1-2; D is uncertain. CDR3 length: 15 amino acids. Per the germline V gene, CDR1 is MNHNY and CDR2 is SVGAGI (reference sequence). Trimming left V 0 bases short and J 2 bases short, with 10 bases between. CDR3 in amino acids: CASSYSRHSNYGYTF. Here the CDR3 DNA reads TGTGCCAGCAGTTACTCGAGACACTCCAACTATGGCTACACCTTC.

The V and J genes are TRBV20-1 and TRBJ2-3, with D hard to call. The CDR3 has 11 residues. The germline CDR1 and CDR2 sequences are DFQATT and SNEGSKA (reference sequence). The germline V and J ends were trimmed by 6 bases and 6 bases, with 10 bases remaining between them. CDR3 bases: TGCAGTGCCGGTCTCGGTGATACGCAGTATTTT. Its translation is CSAGLGDTQYF.

This CDR3 reads CASSRVTGTEAFF. Written as DNA, the CDR3 is TGCGCCAGCAGCCGGGTGACAGGAACTGAAGCTTTCTTT. The genes are TRBV5-1 and TRBJ1-1; a weak D match, TRBD1 (6 bases). Germline assignment: CDR1 SGHRS and CDR2 YFSETQ. V was trimmed by 4 bases and J by 5 bases, leaving 12 bases between them. The CDR3 is made up of 13 amino acids.

The chain has TRBV18 and TRBJ1-1, with D tentatively TRBD1 (5 bases). V gave up 1 base and J gave up 6 bases, with 6 bases separating them. CDR3 length: 12 amino acids. CDR1 is KGHSH, CDR2 LQKENI, per germline. The CDR3 spells CASSPQGSEAFF. In DNA, the CDR3 is TGTGCCAGCTCACCACAGGGGTCTGAAGCTTTCTTT.

Written as DNA, the CDR3 is TGTGCCAGCAGCTCGGGACAGGGAACCCCCGCGAACACCGGGGAGCTGTTTTTT. Translating it yields CASSSGQGTPANTGELFF. The rearrangement links TRBV7-3 to TRBJ2-2, with 9 bases lining up with TRBD1. The CDR3 has 18 residues. CDR1 and CDR2 (germline): SGHTA, FQGTGA. The J segment lost 0 bases and the V segment lost 4 bases, leaving 9 bases of the junction unmatched.

V usage is TRBV30 and J usage is TRBJ1-1; no definite D call. The CDR3 sequence is 12 residues long. V shed 0 bases and J shed 11 bases, with 13 bases lying between them. The germline V gene has CDR1 GTSNPN and CDR2 SVGIG (reference sequence). The CDR3 loop reads CAWSVLLQRAFF. The CDR3 DNA is TGTGCCTGGAGTGTACTTCTACAACGGGCTTTCTTT.

This clone was counted once. This sequence joins TRBV2 and TRBJ1-2; 8 bases are shared with TRBD1. Germline V gene data show CDR1 as SNHLY and CDR2 as FYNNEI. V dropped 9 bases and J dropped 2; count of bases not matched to a gene: 8. The CDR3 loop spans 14 amino acids. CDR3 amino acids: CARRPGTGNYGYTF. CDR3 nucleotides: TGTGCCAGGCGTCCCGGGACAGGAAACTATGGCTACACCTTC.

This clone appeared a single time. This rearrangement joins TRBV7-9 to TRBJ1-5, with D maybe TRBD1 (6 bases). CDR1 SEHNR and CDR2 FQNEAQ come from the germline V gene (reference sequence). Between the trimmed V and J ends, which lost 5 bases and 6 bases, there was a span of 23 bases. The CDR3 has 17 residues. This CDR3 reads CASSLVAGVGSSQPQHF. The CDR3 bases are TGTGCCAGCAGCCTTGTGGCAGGGGTTGGGTCTAGTCAGCCCCAGCATTTT.

The genes are TRBV6-4 and TRBJ2-3, with TRBD1 identical over 7 bases. Trimming cost V 5 bases and J 2 bases; bases outside gene matches: 4. This CDR3 spans 14 amino acids. The germline CDR1 and CDR2 sequences are MRHNA and SNTAGT. CDR3 DNA sequence: TGTGCCAGCAGTCCCGACAGGGTCACAGATACGCAGTATTTT. Translated: CASSPDRVTDTQYF.

The V and J genes are TRBV28 and TRBJ2-2, with 8 bases lining up with TRBD1. This CDR3 spans 15 amino acids. Germline CDR1 and CDR2: MDHEN and SYDVKM. V trimming: 4 bases; J trimming: 3 bases; junction bases outside the gene matches: 4. This CDR3 reads CASSWRTGYTGELFF. CDR3 DNA sequence: TGTGCCAGCAGTTGGCGGACAGGGTACACCGGGGAGCTGTTTTTT.

The chain has TRBV19 and TRBJ1-2; TRBD1 aligns across 9 bases. The CDR3 loop spans 15 amino acids. V gave up 7 bases and J gave up 1 base; unmatched junction bases: 7. Germline V CDR1 and CDR2: LNHDA, SQIVND (reference sequence). The CDR3 coding sequence is TGTGCCAGTACCCTGGGACAGGGCTTTAACTATGGCTACACCTTC. It specifies CASTLGQGFNYGYTF.

The chain uses TRBV7-3 and TRBJ1-4; D call uncertain. This CDR3 spans 14 amino acids. Germline loops: CDR1 SGHTA, CDR2 FQGTGA. Trimming removed 2 bases at V and 8 bases at J, with 12 bases between. The CDR3 spells CASSLFQPAEKLFF. CDR3 DNA sequence: TGTGCCAGCAGCTTATTTCAGCCTGCCGAAAAACTGTTTTTT. Complete variable domain (other parts from reference TRBV7-3 and TRBJ1-4): GAGVSQTPSNKVTEKGKYVELRCDPISGHTALYWYRQSLGQGPEFLIYFQGTGAADDSGLPNDRFFAVRPEGSVSTLKIQRTERGDSAVYLCASSLFQPAEKLFFGSGTQLSVL.

The chain uses TRBV11-1 and TRBJ1-1; a possible D gene is TRBD1 (5 bases). The germline CDR1 and CDR2 sequences are SGHAT and FQDESV (reference sequence). Trimming shortened V by 3 bases and J by 3 bases, and 14 bases separated the two germline ends. The CDR3 has 15 residues. CDR3 coding DNA: TGTGCCAGCAGCTTTCCCCGGGGCCGGGACACTGAAGCTTTCTTT. Protein: CASSFPRGRDTEAFF.

The chain couples TRBV5-6 to TRBJ2-5, with 9 bases that match TRBD1. The CDR3 length is 16 residues. CDR1 is SGHDT, CDR2 YYEEEE, per germline. V was pared by 4 bases and J by 5 bases, with 12 bases of the junction left unmatched. CDR3 region: CASSQPRTGAGETQYF. The CDR3 DNA follows: TGTGCCAGCAGCCAACCCAGGACAGGGGCGGGCGAGACCCAGTACTTC.

The V and J genes are TRBV18 and TRBJ1-2; D uncertain. In germline, CDR1 is KGHSH, CDR2 LQKENI. This CDR3 region has 14 residues. The V and J ends lost 1 base and 1 base respectively, with 7 bases between them. The CDR3 sequence is CASSPQGINYGYTF. In DNA, the CDR3 is TGTGCCAGCTCACCACAGGGTATTAACTATGGCTACACCTTC.

J is TRBJ2-7 and V is TRBV6-4; 11 nucleotides agree with TRBD2. V shed 4 bases and J 3 bases; nucleotides not matched to a gene: 5. Germline V gene sequence: CDR1 MRHNA, CDR2 SNTAGT. The CDR3 runs 15 residues. CDR3 coding DNA: TGTGCCAGCAGTGCCCTAGCGGGAGGTGGCTACGAGCAGTACTTC. Translation: CASSALAGGGYEQYF.

For the CDR3, the DNA is TGTGCCAGCAGTCGGTTTGTGGCTTGGGGTTCACCCCTCCACTTT. This encodes CASSRFVAWGSPLHF. The rearrangement links TRBV5-4 to TRBJ1-6; no clear D. V was clipped by 5 bases and J by 9 bases, with 18 bases between them. The CDR3 has 15 residues. CDR1 is SGHNT and CDR2 is YYREEE in the germline V gene (reference sequence).